This record covers a single T cell receptor beta chain. The sample originates from a study of blood T cells in healthy people across ages. Turning to the study itself: About one barcoded beta molecule was captured per two T cells (by template switching).

A second PCR, run for roughly 7 to 12 cycles, used a sample-barcoded 5' primer plus a J-beta primer mix. MiXCR, run by TCRdb on the 5' RACE reads, gives a single entry per CDR3 protein. The sample contains about 1,600,000 distinct CDR3 sequences, roughly 40% of which appear only once. The source material was blood. The TCR originated in a woman younger than 35 in good health.

The CDR3 loop is CASSDTYTQYF. Written as DNA, the CDR3 is TGCGCCAGCAGCGATACTTATACGCAGTATTTT. This chain links TRBV10-1 with TRBJ2-3; D is unclear. The CDR3 is made up of 11 amino acids. CDR1 and CDR2 (germline): WNHNN, SYGVQD (reference sequence). V lost 6 bases to trimming and J lost 7 bases, with 8 bases between them.